Listed here are 10 T cell receptor beta chains from one sample, sequenced in a study of monozygotic twins with inflammatory bowel disease. TCRdb reprocessed the 5' RACE reads, keeping one entry per CDR3 protein, no DNA. This repertoire includes 400,000 to 500,000 distinct CDR3 sequences. Sequenced input: blood. The source of these receptors is a human donor with ulcerative colitis or Crohn's disease, or a healthy co-twin of an affected twin (not recorded which).

The rearrangement links TRBV19 to TRBJ2-3; the D gene TCRdb calls, TRBD1, cannot be checked with no DNA. The CDR3 loop spans 13 amino acids. The germline gives CDR1 LNHDA, CDR2 SQIVND (reference sequence). The CDR3 loop is CASSIGGGDTQYF.

The gene calls are TRBV5-4 and TRBJ2-2; TCRdb proposes TRBD1, but this gene call is untestable without DNA. The CDR3 sequence is 15 residues long. CDR1 SGHNT and CDR2 YYREEE come from the germline V gene (reference sequence). The CDR3 loop is CASSRPGVTTGELFF. The variable domain in full, with the rest retrieved from reference TRBV5-4 and TRBJ2-2, is ETGVTQSPTHLIKTRGQQVTLRCSSQSGHNTVSWYQQALGQGPQFIFQYYREEENGRGNFPPRFSGLQFPNYSSELNVNALELDDSALYLCASSRPGVTTGELFFGEGSRLTVL.

This chain connects TRBV28 to TRBJ2-2; TCRdb gives TRBD2 as the D gene, but with no DNA this cannot be confirmed. The CDR3 covers 18 residues. Germline V lookup: CDR1 MDHEN, CDR2 SYDVKM. The CDR3 here is CASTLSSGRSGNTGELFF.

The rearrangement joins TRBV6-2 or TRBV6-3 to TRBJ2-1; TCRdb selects TRBD2, and the lack of DNA leaves this call unchecked. Germline V gene lookup returns CDR1 MNHEY and CDR2 SVGEGT. This CDR3 spans 16 amino acids. This chain's CDR3 is CVSKTSGRGMRNEQFF.

The chain carries TRBV6-5 and TRBJ2-7; the TCRdb D gene call, TRBD2, has no DNA to confirm it. The CDR3 spans 12 residues. The V gene's germline CDR1 is MNHEY and CDR2 SVGAGI. Here the CDR3 reads CASRTRQGPTSF.

V is TRBV6-2 or TRBV6-3 and J is TRBJ2-2; TCRdb's D call, TRBD2, is unchecked because there is no DNA. Germline V lookup: CDR1 MNHEY, CDR2 SVGEGT. The CDR3 runs to 16 residues. The CDR3 region is CASSQTSGSFTGELFF.

The rearrangement joins TRBV12-3 or TRBV12-4 to TRBJ2-4; the D call from TCRdb, TRBD1, cannot be confirmed without DNA. The CDR3 contains 12 residues. CDR3 loop: CASSPKGAHWYF.

The genes are TRBV20-1 and TRBJ1-5. Germline V lookup: CDR1 DFQATT, CDR2 SNEGSKA (reference sequence). This CDR3 comprises 18 residues. CDR3 amino acids: CSAFKRQATATGNQPQHF.

The chain carries TRBV6-1 and TRBJ2-7; TCRdb picks TRBD1, but there is no DNA to check that call. The CDR3 has 14 amino acids. Germline CDR1 is MNHNS and CDR2 is SASEGT. CDR3 amino acids: CASSGTANSYEQYF.

The chain is built from TRBV9 and TRBJ2-3. This CDR3 has 13 residues. The germline CDR1 and CDR2 sequences are SGDLS and YYNGEE. The CDR3 sequence: CASSPDMTDTQYF. Complete variable domain (other parts from reference TRBV9 and TRBJ2-3): DSGVTQTPKHLITATGQRVTLRCSPRSGDLSVYWYQQSLDQGLQFLIQYYNGEERAKGNILERFSAQQFPDLHSELNLSSLELGDSALYFCASSPDMTDTQYFGPGTRLTVL.